This TCR beta chain was observed in a study of immune evolution from preneoplasia to lung adenocarcinoma. Study results and caveats: Top clone share appeared to fall from AAH through AIS, MIA, adenocarcinoma.

Clones were sequenced by immunoSEQ multiplex PCR, and TCRdb holds only the in-frame ones, with some missing. The sample contains 2,500 to 3,500 clones, 81% of which appear only once. With respect to this clone: Its antigen is not known.

The source of this sequence is a person aged 55-79 years with lung adenocarcinoma. Input material: FFPE adjacent normal lung tissue.

The CDR3 is CASSLGSGGGYEQYF. The DNA for the CDR3 is TGTGCCAGCAGCTTAGGGTCAGGGGGCGGTTACGAGCAGTACTTC. J is TRBJ2-7 and V is TRBV7-3, with 8 bases matching TRBD1. Germline CDR1 SGHTA, CDR2 FQGTGA. The CDR3 runs 15 residues. J was trimmed by 4 bases and V by 2 bases; bases with no gene match: 7.